This TCR beta chain comes out of a study of early T cells in non-severe SARS-CoV-2 infection. V was clipped by 3 bases and J by 5 bases, with 21 bases between them. This CDR3 region has 17 residues. CDR1 is SGHKS, CDR2 YYEKEE, per germline (reference sequence). TCRdb reprocessed the 5' RACE reads via MiXCR and lists one record per CDR3 protein. The sample lists roughly 54,000 distinct CDR3 sequences, around 7.7% occurring once. The chain couples TRBV5-5 to TRBJ1-5; D is possibly TRBD1 (5 bases). The TCR comes from an adult who was a healthcare worker with PCR-confirmed SARS-CoV-2 infection or an uninfected control (not recorded which). The starting material was whole blood, obtained at baseline. Here the CDR3 reads CASSSPGTVIAYQPQHF. The CDR3 nucleotides are TGTGCCAGCAGCTCCCCCGGGACTGTGATAGCGTATCAGCCCCAGCATTTT. The full variable domain, rest sourced from reference TRBV5-5 and TRBJ1-5, is DAGVTQSPTHLIKTRGQQVTLRCSPISGHKSVSWYQQVLGQGPQFIFQYYEKEERGRGNFPDRFSARQFPNYSSELNVNALLLGDSALYLCASSSPGTVIAYQPQHFGDGTRLSIL.